This entry lists 19 T cell receptor beta chains sequenced from one sample in a study of identical twins. Each CDR3 protein gets one entry after TCRdb re-called the 5' RACE reads with MiXCR. The data contain 410,000 or so distinct CDR3 sequences, under 20% of them singletons. The sample consisted of naive T cells sorted from blood. The origin of the receptors is a man over 45 in good health.

V is TRBV11-3 and J is TRBJ2-5; D gene unclear. Germline CDR1 and CDR2: SGHNT and YENEEA. This CDR3 is built from 13 residues. V lost 5 bases and J lost 3, with 10 bases in between. The CDR3 loop reads CASSPRTEETQYF. The CDR3 coding sequence is TGTGCCAGCAGCCCAAGGACGGAAGAGACCCAGTACTTC.

The V call is TRBV20-1, the J call TRBJ2-3; 9 bases are shared with TRBD1. The CDR3 is 15 residues long. The germline CDR1 and CDR2 sequences are DFQATT and SNEGSKA (reference sequence). J lost 0 bases, V lost 6 bases, and 7 bases had no gene match. The CDR3: CSAITGGLSTDTQYF. CDR3 sequence (DNA): TGCAGTGCAATTACAGGGGGCCTAAGCACAGATACGCAGTATTTT.

The chain joins TRBV29-1 to TRBJ2-7, with TRBD1 identical over 7 bases. Trimming removed 7 bases from V and 4 bases from J; junction bases left unmatched: 10. The germline V gene encodes CDR1 SQVTM and CDR2 ANQGSEA. The CDR3 is 13 amino acids. CDR3 DNA sequence: TGCAGCGGATCCGGACGGGACAGATACGAGCAGTACTTC. Amino acids: CSGSGRDRYEQYF.

The V call is TRBV7-8, the J call TRBJ2-7; 10 bases fit TRBD1. V was pared by 2 bases and J by 8 bases, with 9 bases of the junction left unmatched. Per germline, CDR1 SGHVS and CDR2 FQNEAQ. The CDR3 loop spans 15 amino acids. DNA for the CDR3: TGTGCCAGCAGCTTAAGGACAGGGGGTGGGGGGCAGCAGTACTTC. It encodes CASSLRTGGGGQQYF. Together with reference TRBV7-8 and TRBJ2-7, the CDR3 gives the full variable domain: GAGVSQSPRYKVAKRGQDVALRCDPISGHVSLFWYQQALGQGPEFLTYFQNEAQLDKSGLPSDRFFAERPEGSVSTLKIQRTQQEDSAVYLCASSLRTGGGGQQYFGPGTRLTVT.

The genes are TRBV7-2 and TRBJ2-7, with a tentative D call TRBD2 (5 bases). V lost 8 bases, J lost 7 bases, and 15 bases lay in between. Germline V lookup: CDR1 SGHTA, CDR2 FQGNSA. This CDR3 is 12 amino acids long. The CDR3 here is CASSWRGGEQYF. CDR3 in DNA: TGTGCCAGCTCCTGGCGCGGCGGGGAGCAGTACTTC.

This clonotype was seen only a few times. The chain recombines TRBV7-9 with TRBJ2-5; D is possibly TRBD1 (6 bases). CDR3 length: 15 amino acids. The V end lost 3 bases, the J end lost 2 bases, and 13 bases lay between the germline ends. CDR1 is SEHNR and CDR2 is FQNEAQ in the germline V gene (reference sequence). CDR3 amino acids: CASSLSRGMQETQYF. DNA for the CDR3: TGTGCCAGCAGCTTGTCCAGGGGAATGCAAGAGACCCAGTACTTC.

This clonotype was seen a few times. The V call is TRBV20-1, the J call TRBJ2-1, with 15 bases identical to TRBD2. V shed 1 base and J 4 bases; nucleotides not matched to a gene: 8. The germline CDR1 and CDR2 sequences are DFQATT and SNEGSKA (reference sequence). CDR3 length: 18 amino acids. CDR3 DNA sequence: TGCAGTGCTAGAGTCCCGGGACTAGCGGGGGGCCTATACAATGAGCAGTTCTTC. It specifies CSARVPGLAGGLYNEQFF.

The chain has TRBV20-1 and TRBJ1-5; D gene ambiguous. The CDR3 covers 14 residues. Trimming stripped 4 bases from V and 10 bases from J, with 20 bases between. The germline V gene encodes CDR1 DFQATT and CDR2 SNEGSKA (reference sequence). The CDR3 sequence is CSAKLPGRMGPQHF. CDR3 coding DNA: TGCAGTGCTAAACTCCCGGGCCGAATGGGACCCCAGCATTTT.

The table lists this clonotype with many counts. CDR3 loop: CASATPGIPYEQYF. CDR3 bases: TGTGCCAGCGCCACGCCAGGGATACCCTACGAGCAGTACTTC. V and J are TRBV12-3 or TRBV12-4 and TRBJ2-7, with a tentative D call TRBD1 (5 bases). V was clipped by 8 bases and J by 2 bases, with 16 bases between them. This CDR3 region has 14 residues.

This clonotype was recorded many times. The V gene is TRBV25-1, the J gene TRBJ2-3; TRBD2 matches 9 bases. The CDR3 has 17 amino acids. Germline trimming cut 5 bases from V and 4 bases from J; bases unmatched to any gene: 13. The germline V gene encodes CDR1 MGHDK and CDR2 SYGVNS. The CDR3 here is CASSPRVGRGGSDTQYF. CDR3 DNA: TGTGCCAGCAGTCCTCGGGTAGGGCGGGGGGGCTCAGATACGCAGTATTTT.

V usage is TRBV20-1 and J usage is TRBJ2-1; TRBD1 matches 7 bases. Germline values: CDR1 DFQATT, CDR2 SNEGSKA (reference sequence). The V and J ends lost 6 bases and 0 bases, in that order; junction bases with no gene match: 5. The CDR3 extends over 14 amino acids. CDR3 bases: TGCAGTGCCCAGGGACAGAGCTCCTACAATGAGCAGTTCTTC. Its translation: CSAQGQSSYNEQFF.

The chain uses TRBV30 and TRBJ2-1; no reliable D call. Germline V gene data show CDR1 as GTSNPN and CDR2 as SVGIG (reference sequence). V shed 0 bases and J shed 10 bases, with 10 bases lying between them. The CDR3 is 12 amino acids. CDR3 sequence (DNA): TGTGCCTGGAGTGTAGTTTATTACGAGCAGTTCTTC. Translation: CAWSVVYYEQFF.

This clonotype was recorded at least ten times. This chain connects TRBV7-6 to TRBJ1-1; D is unclear. V was pared by 8 bases and J by 1 base, with 11 bases between. Germline CDR1 SGHVS, CDR2 FNYEAQ. The CDR3 consists of 13 residues. CDR3 sequence: CASAPWENTEAFF. The CDR3 nucleotides read TGTGCCAGCGCCCCCTGGGAGAACACTGAAGCTTTCTTT. Supplemented by reference TRBV7-6 and TRBJ1-1, the full variable domain reads GAGVSQSPRYKVTKRGQDVALRCDPISGHVSLYWYRQALGQGPEFLTYFNYEAQQDKSGLPNDRFSAERPEGSISTLTIQRTEQRDSAMYRCASAPWENTEAFFGQGTRLTVV.

This clonotype was observed many times. V is TRBV29-1 and J is TRBJ1-5; D ambiguous. V gave up 4 bases and J gave up 3 bases, with 7 bases separating them. Germline values: CDR1 SQVTM, CDR2 ANQGSEA. The CDR3 has 12 amino acids. This CDR3 is CSVGSDNQPQHF. In DNA form, the CDR3 reads TGCAGCGTTGGGTCCGACAATCAGCCCCAGCATTTT. The full variable domain, its missing parts supplied by reference TRBV29-1 and TRBJ1-5, is SAVISQKPSRDICQRGTSLTIQCQVDSQVTMMFWYRQQPGQSLTLIATANQGSEATYESGFVIDKFPISRPNLTFSTLTVSNMSPEDSSIYLCSVGSDNQPQHFGDGTRLSIL.

The genes are TRBV11-1 and TRBJ2-7; the D is unclear. CDR3 length: 14 residues. V shed 5 bases and J shed 5 bases, with 16 bases lying between them. The germline gives CDR1 SGHAT, CDR2 FQDESV (reference sequence). CDR3 loop: CASSTLLRSDEQYF. CDR3 bases: TGTGCCAGCAGCACTCTTCTACGGAGCGACGAGCAGTACTTC.

The CDR3 bases are TGTGCCAGCAGTTACACCTTCTCGTTTTCGGGCCAGGACTACGAGCAGTACTTC. Encoded protein: CASSYTFSFSGQDYEQYF. This rearrangement joins TRBV6-5 to TRBJ2-7; D gene ambiguous. CDR3 length: 18 residues. V gave up 2 bases and J gave up 3 bases, with 23 bases separating them. CDR1 and CDR2 (germline): MNHEY, SVGAGI.

This clonotype was seen repeatedly, ten times or more. The chain carries TRBV7-2 and TRBJ2-7; the D gene could be TRBD1 or TRBD2 (5 bases each). Germline CDR1 reads SGHTA; CDR2 reads FQGNSA. CDR3 length: 15 amino acids. V lost 1 base and J lost 5, with 15 bases in between. This CDR3 reads CASSLGGQGVHEQYF. Written as DNA, the CDR3 is TGTGCCAGCAGCTTAGGCGGCCAGGGAGTCCACGAGCAGTACTTC.

The rearrangement links TRBV13 to TRBJ2-7, with 8 bases identical to TRBD1. The CDR3 contains 16 residues. CDR1 is PRHDT, CDR2 FYEKMQ, per germline (reference sequence). Trimming at V came to 4 bases and at J to 1 base, leaving 9 bases not matched to a gene. The CDR3 nucleotides read TGTGCCAGCAGCTCAAACCCGGGACAGGCTTCCTACGAGCAGTACTTC. Its translation: CASSSNPGQASYEQYF. Drawing the rest from reference TRBV13 and TRBJ2-7, the complete variable domain is AAGVIQSPRHLIKEKRETATLKCYPIPRHDTVYWYQQGPGQDPQFLISFYEKMQSDKGSIPDRFSAQQFSDYHSELNMSSLELGDSALYFCASSSNPGQASYEQYFGPGTRLTVT.

This clonotype appeared many times. The chain couples TRBV30 to TRBJ2-7, with D unresolved. CDR3 length: 13 residues. CDR1 and CDR2 from the germline V gene are GTSNPN and SVGIG (reference sequence). The V and J ends lost 1 base and 2 bases respectively, with 9 bases between them. The CDR3 reads CAWSAITAYEQYF. The CDR3 region has the DNA TGTGCCTGGAGTGCAATTACAGCCTACGAGCAGTACTTC.